The next 15 T cell receptor beta chains were all read from a single sample in a study of T cell changes during pregnancy in multiple sclerosis. Clones were read by immunoSEQ multiplex PCR, and TCRdb kept only the in-frame ones, dropping some. The sample shows roughly 24,000 clones, roughly 86% of them seen only once. Sequences were derived from CD4+ T cells from peripheral blood mononuclear cells, sampled in the second trimester of pregnancy. The receptors stem from a female donor in good health, enrolled as a control in a pregnancy study.

The J gene is TRBJ1-3, the V gene TRBV7-2, with a weak D call TRBD1 (6 bases). The CDR3 extends over 16 amino acids. Germline V CDR1 and CDR2: SGHTA, FQGNSA. V was pared by 4 bases and J by 6 bases, with 19 bases between. The CDR3 loop is CASSSPQGSSSNTIYF. The CDR3 DNA sequence: TGTGCCAGCAGCTCCCCCCAGGGGTCTTCATCAAACACCATATATTTT.

The CDR3 DNA is TGTGCCAGCAGCTTAAGGACAGGGGTAGGGACTGAAGCTTTCTTT. Residues: CASSLRTGVGTEAFF. The V gene is TRBV9, the J gene TRBJ1-1, with 9 bases aligning to TRBD1. The CDR3 extends over 15 amino acids. Germline assignment: CDR1 SGDLS and CDR2 YYNGEE. Trimming took 4 bases from V and 5 from J; bases not matched to a gene: 9.

The V gene is TRBV18, the J gene TRBJ1-1, with D uncertain. The CDR3 contains 15 residues. V was shortened by 2 bases and J by 3 bases, with 13 bases between the two germline ends. Germline V gene sequence: CDR1 KGHSH, CDR2 LQKENI. CDR3 region: CASSPGSPVDTEAFF. The CDR3 DNA reads TGTGCCAGCTCACCAGGGAGCCCGGTCGACACTGAAGCTTTCTTT.

The chain has TRBV7-2 and TRBJ1-1, with D tentatively TRBD1 (5 bases). The germline V gene encodes CDR1 SGHTA and CDR2 FQGNSA. Deletions cut 5 bases from V and 7 bases from J, with 14 bases between. The CDR3 sequence is 13 residues long. In nucleotides, the CDR3 is TGTGCCAGCAGCACTGGGCCGGGGGGTGAAGCTTTCTTT. Translated: CASSTGPGGEAFF.

This clone was observed a single time. This rearrangement joins TRBV5-3 to TRBJ1-1; D gene unclear. TRBV5-3 counts as an open reading frame of uncertain function. V was clipped by 2 bases and J by 0 bases, with 8 bases between them. CDR3 length: 14 amino acids. DNA for the CDR3: TGTGCCAGAAGCTTACGGACTATGAACACTGAAGCTTTCTTT. The encoded protein is CARSLRTMNTEAFF.

The chain combines TRBV28 with TRBJ2-2; TRBD1 might be the D (7 bases). The V and J ends lost 3 bases and 7 bases respectively, with 15 bases between them. This CDR3 spans 15 amino acids. Germline V gene sequence: CDR1 MDHEN, CDR2 SYDVKM. DNA for the CDR3: TGTGCCAGCAGTTTTCGGAGGGGGCGAAGCGGGGAGCTGTTTTTT. As protein: CASSFRRGRSGELFF.

The V gene is TRBV18, the J gene TRBJ1-2; no firm D call. The V end was cut by 3 bases, the J end by 4 bases, with 18 bases between. There are 16 residues in the CDR3. Germline lookup yields CDR1 KGHSH and CDR2 LQKENI. The CDR3 is CASSPQQSRGGYGYTF. CDR3 DNA: TGTGCCAGCTCACCTCAACAATCTCGAGGCGGCTATGGCTACACCTTC. Full variable domain (rest looked up from reference TRBV18 and TRBJ1-2): NAGVMQNPRHLVRRRGQEARLRCSPMKGHSHVYWYRQLPEEGLKFMVYLQKENIIDESGMPKERFSAEFPKEGPSILRIQQVVRGDSAAYFCASSPQQSRGGYGYTFGSGTRLTVV.

V is TRBV28 and J is TRBJ1-1, with D perhaps TRBD1 (6 bases). This CDR3 has 16 residues. The germline CDR1 and CDR2 sequences are MDHEN and SYDVKM. Deletions cut 2 bases from V and 11 bases from J, with 24 bases between. CDR3 residues: CASSLGRGGASLVAFF. The DNA of the CDR3 is TGTGCCAGCAGTTTAGGTAGGGGGGGCGCGTCGCTGGTTGCTTTCTTT.

The genes are TRBV5-1 and TRBJ2-2, with a weak D call TRBD2 (6 bases). The CDR3 is 16 residues long. Trimming cost V 0 bases and J 10 bases, with 19 bases left between them. Germline V lookup: CDR1 SGHRS, CDR2 YFSETQ. CDR3 sequence: CASSLEVAAVLKELFF. In DNA, the CDR3 is TGCGCCAGCAGCTTGGAAGTAGCGGCCGTGTTGAAGGAGCTGTTTTTT.

This clone came up a few times. The chain has TRBV19 and TRBJ1-6, with 8 bases fitting TRBD1. The CDR3 is 14 residues long. V lost 4 bases and J lost 7; bases outside the gene matches: 3. Germline lookup yields CDR1 LNHDA and CDR2 SQIVND (reference sequence). CDR3 sequence (DNA): TGTGCCAGTAGTAACGACAGGGGCAATTCACCCCTCCACTTT. It translates to CASSNDRGNSPLHF. Filled out from reference TRBV19 and TRBJ1-6, the complete variable domain reads DGGITQSPKYLFRKEGQNVTLSCEQNLNHDAMYWYRQDPGQGLRLIYYSQIVNDFQKGDIAEGYSVSREKKESFPLTVTSAQKNPTAFYLCASSNDRGNSPLHFGNGTRLTVT.

The chain uses TRBV7-8 and TRBJ1-5, with 7 bases identical to TRBD1. This CDR3 is built from 15 residues. The trim removed 4 bases at V and 2 bases at J, leaving 5 bases unmatched. Germline-derived CDR1 and CDR2 are SGHVS and FQNEAQ. The CDR3 protein is CASSSGDSGNQPQHF. The CDR3 coding sequence is TGTGCCAGCAGCTCAGGGGACAGCGGCAATCAGCCCCAGCATTTT.

The chain carries TRBV5-5 and TRBJ1-1; 7 bases line up with TRBD1. Germline V CDR1 and CDR2: SGHKS, YYEKEE (reference sequence). V lost 2 bases and J lost 5; bases outside the gene matches: 6. CDR3 length equals 14 residues. The CDR3 loop is CASSLPTGWTEAFF. The CDR3 region has the DNA TGTGCCAGCAGCTTACCGACAGGGTGGACTGAAGCTTTCTTT.

J is TRBJ1-5 and V is TRBV2; the D is unclear. The CDR3 extends over 15 amino acids. CDR1 is SNHLY, CDR2 FYNNEI, per germline. V shed 6 bases and J shed 0 bases, with 12 bases lying between them. The CDR3 spells CASRPDIFSNQPQHF. The CDR3 DNA reads TGTGCCAGCAGACCCGACATCTTTAGCAATCAGCCCCAGCATTTT.

V and J are TRBV6-4 and TRBJ2-3; D is unresolved. Trimming pared 7 bases from V and 0 bases from J, leaving 14 bases between. The CDR3 is made up of 15 amino acids. Per the germline V gene, CDR1 is MRHNA and CDR2 is SNTAGT. CDR3 sequence reads: CASTLVESSTDTQYF. CDR3 DNA sequence: TGTGCCAGCACCTTAGTGGAGAGTAGCACAGATACGCAGTATTTT.

This chain uses TRBV4-2 with TRBJ2-3; D perhaps matches TRBD1 (5 bases). The CDR3 spans 17 residues. Deletions cut 1 base from V and 6 bases from J, with 20 bases between. Germline CDR1 and CDR2: LGHNA and YNFKEQ. CDR3 region: CASSQGVRRESRDTQYF. The CDR3 bases are TGTGCCAGCAGCCAAGGGGTTCGCAGGGAAAGTCGGGATACGCAGTATTTT.